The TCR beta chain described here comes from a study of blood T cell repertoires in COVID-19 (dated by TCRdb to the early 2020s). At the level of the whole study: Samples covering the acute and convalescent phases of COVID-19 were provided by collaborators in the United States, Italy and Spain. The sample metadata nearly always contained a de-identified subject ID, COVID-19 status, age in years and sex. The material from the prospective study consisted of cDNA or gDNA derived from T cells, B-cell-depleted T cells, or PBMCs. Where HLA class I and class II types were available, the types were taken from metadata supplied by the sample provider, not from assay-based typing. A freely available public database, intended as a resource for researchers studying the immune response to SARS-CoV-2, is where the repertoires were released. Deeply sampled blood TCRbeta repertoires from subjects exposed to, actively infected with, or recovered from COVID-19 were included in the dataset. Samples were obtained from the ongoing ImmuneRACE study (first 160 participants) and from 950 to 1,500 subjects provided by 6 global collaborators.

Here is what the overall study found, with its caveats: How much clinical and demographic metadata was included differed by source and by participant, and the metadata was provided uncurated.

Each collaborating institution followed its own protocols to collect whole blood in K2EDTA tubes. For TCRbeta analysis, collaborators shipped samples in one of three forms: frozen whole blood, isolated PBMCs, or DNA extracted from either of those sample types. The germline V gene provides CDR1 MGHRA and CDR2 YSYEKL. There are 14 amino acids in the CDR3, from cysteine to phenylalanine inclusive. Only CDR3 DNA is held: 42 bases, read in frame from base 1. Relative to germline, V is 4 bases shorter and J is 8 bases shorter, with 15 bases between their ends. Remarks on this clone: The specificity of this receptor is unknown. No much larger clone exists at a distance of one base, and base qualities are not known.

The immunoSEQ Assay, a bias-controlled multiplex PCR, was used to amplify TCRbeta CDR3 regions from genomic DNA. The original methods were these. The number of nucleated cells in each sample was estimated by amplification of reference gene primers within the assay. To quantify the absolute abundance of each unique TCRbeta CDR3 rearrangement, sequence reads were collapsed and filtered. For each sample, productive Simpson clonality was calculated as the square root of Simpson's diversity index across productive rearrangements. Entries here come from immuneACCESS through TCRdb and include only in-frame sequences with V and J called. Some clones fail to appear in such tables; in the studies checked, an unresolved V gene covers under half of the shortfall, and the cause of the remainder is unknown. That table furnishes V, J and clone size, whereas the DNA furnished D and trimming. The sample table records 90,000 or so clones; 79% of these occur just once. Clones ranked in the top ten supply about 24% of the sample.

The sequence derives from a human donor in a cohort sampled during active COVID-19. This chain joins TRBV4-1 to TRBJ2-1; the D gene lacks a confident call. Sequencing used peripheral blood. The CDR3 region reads CASSRTEVPDEQFF. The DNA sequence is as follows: TGCGCCAGCAGCCGAACCGAGGTCCCCGATGAGCAGTTCTTC.